This TCR beta chain was retrieved from a study of shared clonotypes between healthy human individuals. There are 17 residues in the CDR3. With 2 bases clipped from V and 5 bases from J, the junction kept 9 bases outside the gene matches. The germline V gene has CDR1 SNHLY and CDR2 FYNNEI. The assay was immunoSEQ multiplex PCR, and TCRdb's table has in-frame clones only and misses some. Among about 2.4 million clones listed, approximately 94% were seen once. Sequenced input: naive CD4+ T cells sorted from blood. Subset indicated: CD45RA+ positively selected. This receptor was taken from a man aged 18 to 30 in good health. This rearrangement joins TRBV2 to TRBJ2-1; TRBD2 matches at 10 bases. This chain's CDR3 is CASSELTGLANDNEQFF. DNA of the CDR3: TGTGCCAGCAGTGAACTTACGGGACTAGCGAATGACAATGAGCAGTTCTTC.